Below, 8 T cell receptor beta chains from the same sample are listed, as sequenced in a study of T-cell reconstitution after alpha-beta-depleted transplantation in children. Preparation of the TCRbeta library was carried out with unique molecular identifiers. Via MiXCR, TCRdb re-called the PCR reads, giving one row per CDR3 protein. The sample lists some 200,000 distinct CDR3 sequences; roughly 8.1% were seen once. This specimen was PBMCs, mostly from graft donor cells, taken 360 days after TCRalphabeta/CD19-depleted stem cell transplant. Receptors originate from a male patient between 2 and 15 years old who had a stem cell transplant for acute myeloid leukemia, so the T cells may come from the graft donor.

This clonotype came up many times. The gene calls are TRBV12-3 or TRBV12-4 and TRBJ1-4; D is perhaps TRBD1 (5 bases). V was pared by 6 bases and J by 3 bases, with 20 bases between. This CDR3 spans 17 amino acids. The CDR3 nucleotides are TGTGCCAGCAGCACCTTACTAAGCTGGGGGTCTAATGAAAAACTGTTTTTT. It specifies CASSTLLSWGSNEKLFF.

This clonotype was seen a few times. The V and J genes are TRBV20-1 and TRBJ2-3; D is possibly TRBD2 (7 bases). Germline CDR1 is DFQATT and CDR2 is SNEGSKA (reference sequence). The CDR3 runs 13 residues. DNA for the CDR3: TGCAGCGCTCAGCGGGAAACAGGGGATACGCAGTATTTT. Translation: CSAQRETGDTQYF.

This clonotype was observed many times. The V call is TRBV28, the J call TRBJ1-1; a weak D match, TRBD1 (5 bases). The CDR3 spans 15 residues. The germline V gene has CDR1 MDHEN and CDR2 SYDVKM. V was trimmed by 2 bases and J by 1 base, leaving 11 bases between them. The chain's CDR3 is CASSLNVDTNTEAFF. In DNA, the CDR3 is TGTGCCAGCAGTTTAAATGTGGACACGAACACTGAAGCTTTCTTT.

The chain links TRBV30 to TRBJ2-1; 7 bases line up with TRBD2. The CDR3 loop spans 13 amino acids. CDR1 GTSNPN and CDR2 SVGIG come from the germline V gene (reference sequence). CDR3 loop: CAAIAGPYNEQFF. The DNA of the CDR3 is TGTGCTGCCATAGCGGGCCCCTACAATGAGCAGTTCTTC. Full variable domain (rest looked up from reference TRBV30 and TRBJ2-1): SQTIHQWPATLVQPVGSPLSLECTVEGTSNPNLYWYRQAAGRGLQLLFYSVGIGQISSEVPQNLSASRPQDRQFILSSKKLLLSDSGFYLCAAIAGPYNEQFFGPGTRLTVL.

The gene calls are TRBV11-2 and TRBJ2-1, with 12 bases that match TRBD2. The J segment lost 6 bases and the V segment lost 5 bases, leaving 17 bases of the junction unmatched. Germline loops: CDR1 SGHAT, CDR2 FQNNGV. The CDR3 is made up of 19 amino acids. CDR3 sequence reads: CASSPEGTSGHMITNEQFF. For the CDR3, the DNA is TGTGCCAGCAGCCCAGAGGGGACTAGCGGGCACATGATTACCAATGAGCAGTTCTTC.

This clonotype came up a few times. The chain is built from TRBV6-2 or TRBV6-3 and TRBJ2-7, with unresolved D. CDR1 and CDR2 from the germline V gene are MNHEY and SVGEGT. CDR3 length: 13 amino acids. Trimming pared 4 bases from V and 2 bases from J, leaving 9 bases between. The CDR3 is CASSFTDPYEQYV. CDR3 DNA sequence: TGTGCCAGCAGTTTCACTGACCCCTACGAGCAGTACGTC.

The chain joins TRBV20-1 to TRBJ1-5; 8 positions agree with TRBD1. The CDR3 runs to 13 residues. CDR1 is DFQATT and CDR2 is SNEGSKA in the germline V gene (reference sequence). V lost 3 bases and J lost 6; bases outside the gene matches: 4. The DNA for the CDR3 is TGCAGTGCTAGCCCACAGGGGGGTCAGCCCCAGCATTTT. This sequence encodes CSASPQGGQPQHF.

At least ten counts were recorded for this clonotype. This chain joins TRBV4-2 and TRBJ2-5; weak D call: TRBD2 (5 bases). CDR1 LGHNA and CDR2 YNFKEQ come from the germline V gene. This CDR3 is 14 amino acids long. V lost 1 base and J lost 5, with 11 bases in between. CDR3 nucleotide sequence: TGTGCCAGCAGCCAAGCGGGGTGGCTGGAGACCCAGTACTTC. It encodes CASSQAGWLETQYF.